This T cell receptor beta chain emerged from a study of OX40 agonist ivuxolimab in advanced cancers. Looking at the study overall: Patients with prior anti-PD-1, anti-PD-L1 or anti-CTLA-4 therapy were eligible; approximately 40% had some.

The CDR3 spans 17 residues. Sequenced by immunoSEQ multiplex PCR; TCRdb stores in-frame clones only, minus some. The sample yields under 80,000 clones, about 88% seen once. The clonotype originates from an adult with an advanced solid tumor such as melanoma, head and neck, liver or kidney cancer. The rearrangement links TRBV21-1 to TRBJ2-1; TRBD1 is the table's D call, not checked against the DNA. TRBV21-1 is designated a pseudogene. Sample: CD4+ or CD8+ T cells sorted from blood, taken in a trial of the OX40 agonist ivuxolimab. The CDR3, as DNA: TGTGCCAGCAGCAAAGAGGGGGCTAGCTGCACCTACAATGAGCAGTTCTTC. Protein product: CASSKEGASCTYNEQFF.